This is a list of T cell receptor beta chains from one sample in a study of T cells in Graves' hyperthyroidism and ophthalmopathy. TCRdb re-derived calls from the multiplex PCR reads in MiXCR, one entry per CDR3 protein. Of 600,000 or so distinct CDR3 sequences detected, approximately 15% appear once; the ten largest clones hold 9.5% to 15%. Sequenced sample: blood. These receptors originate from a woman in her 50s with Graves' ophthalmopathy. The CDR3 runs from the conserved cysteine through the conserved F or W. The D gene is left open where the match is weak. Expanded clones get a size class; other rows say once, few or many, or leave the size out.

V	size	J	D	CDR3	DNA
TRBV12-3/TRBV12-4	many	TRBJ2-1	-	CASSLEGRPRVNEQFF	TGTGCCAGCAGTTTAGAGGGGCGGCCCCGAGTCAATGAGCAGTTCTTC
TRBV28	many	TRBJ2-1	-	CASSLGADAGAEQFF	TGTGCCAGCAGTTTGGGTGCAGACGCCGGGGCTGAGCAGTTCTTC
TRBV27	few	TRBJ2-7	-	CASIGVRNEQYF	TGTGCCAGCATCGGAGTGCGAAACGAGCAGTACTTC
TRBV18	few	TRBJ2-7	-	CASSLRRGGNEQYF	TGTGCCAGCTCACTCAGAAGGGGAGGCAACGAGCAGTACTTC
TRBV5-1	many	TRBJ2-5	-	CASSLGSAKQETQYF	TGCGCCAGCAGCTTGGGGTCGGCTAAACAAGAGACCCAGTACTTC
TRBV11-2	-	TRBJ1-3	TRBD1	CASSPSWGGTAGNTIYF	TGTGCCAGCAGCCCCAGTTGGGGTGGGACAGCTGGAAACACCATATATTTT
TRBV27	many	TRBJ2-4	TRBD2	CASSLSGGSTNRDIQYF	TGTGCCAGCAGTTTATCGGGCGGGAGTACGAATAGGGACATTCAGTACTTC
TRBV19	few	TRBJ2-1	TRBD2	CASSTTSGIYNEQFF	TGTGCCAGTAGTACCACTAGCGGGATCTACAATGAGCAGTTCTTC
TRBV5-6	few	TRBJ1-5	TRBD1	CASSLQGATVGNQPQHF	TGTGCCAGCAGCTTGCAGGGGGCCACTGTGGGCAATCAGCCCCAGCATTTT
TRBV3-1	few	TRBJ2-1	TRBD2	CASSLRGLAHNEQFF	TGTGCCAGCAGCCTCAGAGGACTAGCGCACAATGAGCAGTTCTTC
TRBV9	few	TRBJ1-2	TRBD1	CASSDRGGYTF	TGTGCCAGCAGCGACAGGGGAGGCTACACCTTC
TRBV12-3/TRBV12-4	many	TRBJ1-1	-	CASSLNQGMNTEAFF	TGTGCCAGCAGTCTCAACCAGGGGATGAACACTGAAGCTTTCTTT
TRBV28	many	TRBJ2-1	-	CASIGLYSYNEQFF	TGTGCCAGCATCGGGCTTTACTCCTACAATGAGCAGTTCTTC
TRBV7-3	-	TRBJ2-1	-	CASSLRGRDSAWDEQFF	TGTGCCAGCAGCTTAAGGGGGCGGGACTCCGCATGGGATGAGCAGTTCTTC
TRBV25-1	many	TRBJ2-7	TRBD1	CASSTPGTGTYEQYF	TGTGCCAGCAGCACCCCCGGGACAGGGACCTACGAGCAGTACTTC
TRBV28	many	TRBJ2-7	-	CASSSFRGTTYEQYF	TGTGCCAGCAGTTCCTTCCGGGGAACGACCTACGAGCAGTACTTC
TRBV9	few	TRBJ2-1	-	CASSVAGNAYNEQFF	TGTGCCAGCAGCGTAGCCGGGAATGCCTACAATGAGCAGTTCTTC
TRBV7-2	many	TRBJ2-7	-	CASSPIVPSAEQYF	TGTGCCAGCAGCCCAATAGTCCCTAGCGCGGAGCAGTACTTC
TRBV29-1	many	TRBJ2-7	TRBD2	CSVARTSGAYEQYF	TGCAGCGTTGCCAGAACTAGCGGGGCCTACGAGCAGTACTTC
TRBV5-1	few	TRBJ1-1	-	CANSLISTWGNTEAFF	TGCGCCAACAGCTTAATCTCGACATGGGGGAACACTGAAGCTTTCTTT
TRBV7-2	many	TRBJ1-1	-	CASSLTLGTYTEAFF	TGTGCCAGCAGCTTAACTTTAGGGACCTACACTGAAGCTTTCTTT
TRBV18	-	TRBJ2-2	TRBD2	CASWGLAGTNTGELFF	TGTGCCAGCTGGGGACTAGCGGGAACGAACACCGGGGAGCTGTTTTTT
TRBV27	-	TRBJ1-5	-	CASSLRGFSPQHF	TGTGCCAGCAGCCTTAGGGGATTCTCGCCCCAGCATTTT
TRBV5-1	few	TRBJ2-1	TRBD2	CASSFLLAGEYNEQFF	TGCGCCAGCAGCTTCCTCCTAGCGGGGGAATACAATGAGCAGTTCTTC
TRBV5-1	-	TRBJ2-1	-	CASSLGAGANPYNEQFF	TGCGCCAGCAGCTTGGGCGCGGGGGCTAACCCCTACAATGAGCAGTTCTTC
TRBV19	many	TRBJ2-2	TRBD2	CASSILAANTGELFF	TGTGCCAGTAGTATACTAGCGGCGAACACCGGGGAGCTGTTTTTT
TRBV7-9	many	TRBJ2-1	TRBD2	CASSLDASGAYNEQFF	TGTGCCAGCAGCTTAGATGCTAGCGGGGCGTACAATGAGCAGTTCTTC
TRBV4-3	many	TRBJ2-7	-	CASSQGPDHYEQYF	TGCGCCAGCAGCCAAGGTCCGGATCACTACGAGCAGTACTTC
TRBV12-3/TRBV12-4	many	TRBJ2-3	TRBD2	CASSLTSGRGIAQYF	TGTGCCAGCAGCCTGACTAGCGGGAGGGGTATAGCGCAGTATTTT
TRBV7-9	few	TRBJ2-7	TRBD2	CASSLEPGGRAAYEQYF	TGTGCCAGCAGCTTAGAGCCCGGCGGGAGGGCCGCGTACGAGCAGTACTTC
TRBV20-1	many	TRBJ2-3	-	CSARGSSTGDTQYF	TGCAGTGCTAGAGGGAGCAGTACCGGGGATACGCAGTATTTT
TRBV20-1	many	TRBJ2-1	TRBD2	CSASDSGRGDEQFF	TGCAGTGCTAGTGATAGCGGGAGGGGCGATGAGCAGTTCTTC
TRBV6-1	many	TRBJ2-7	TRBD1	CASSEGWDSWYEQYF	TGTGCCAGCAGTGAAGGGTGGGACAGTTGGTACGAGCAGTACTTC
TRBV20-1	many	TRBJ2-7	TRBD2	CSARERGLAGPKSYEQYF	TGCAGTGCTAGAGAACGGGGACTAGCGGGTCCCAAGTCCTACGAGCAGTACTTC
TRBV6-2/TRBV6-3	many	TRBJ1-1	-	CASSYETLGAEAFF	TGTGCCAGCAGTTACGAGACCCTCGGCGCTGAAGCTTTCTTT
TRBV9	few	TRBJ2-3	TRBD1	CASSRRDRGLSDTQYF	TGTGCCAGCAGCAGAAGGGACAGGGGGCTTTCCGATACGCAGTATTTT
TRBV20-1	many	TRBJ2-2	-	CSATNDRGSTGELFF	TGCAGTGCCACAAATGACAGAGGCAGCACCGGGGAGCTGTTTTTT
TRBV7-9	few	TRBJ2-2	TRBD2	CASSVTGLEYTGELFF	TGTGCCAGCAGCGTCACGGGACTAGAATATACCGGGGAGCTGTTTTTT
TRBV6-9	few	TRBJ1-4	-	CASSYTRDPSVEEKLFF	TGTGCCAGCAGTTACACAAGGGATCCTAGTGTGGAGGAAAAACTGTTTTTT
TRBV4-3	few	TRBJ1-6	-	CASSQAGSSYNSPLHF	TGCGCCAGCAGCCAAGCAGGGAGCTCCTATAATTCACCCCTCCACTTT
TRBV14	many	TRBJ2-7	-	CASSQRGLFYEQYF	TGTGCCAGCAGCCAGAGGGGTTTATTCTACGAGCAGTACTTC